The T cell receptor (beta chain) described here comes from a study of T cell responses to AZD1222 COVID-19 vaccine. Study-wide context: The analysis combined second doses at about 4 or about 12 weeks. Whole-study findings and limits: Spike-specific TCR depth and breadth grew after two AZD1222 doses.

Clones were sequenced by immunoSEQ multiplex PCR, and TCRdb holds only the in-frame ones, with some missing. The data hold some 97,000 clones, with about 86% observed a single time. Details on this clone: No antigen is known for it.

Specimen: peripheral blood, collected on day 0 of AZD1222 vaccination. This receptor was identified in an adult in good health.

The CDR3 protein is CASSLRPGNTDTQYF. The CDR3 DNA reads as TGTGCCAGCAGCTTACGTCCAGGAAACACAGATACGCAGTATTTT. The V gene is TRBV7-2, the J gene TRBJ2-3; D not certain. Germline assignment: CDR1 SGHTA and CDR2 FQGNSA. This CDR3 contains 15 residues. The V end was cut by 2 bases, the J end by 2 bases, with 11 bases between.